These T cell receptor beta chains were read from a single sample in a study of blood T cell repertoires in COVID-19. Sequenced by immunoSEQ multiplex PCR; TCRdb stores in-frame clones only, minus some. The repertoire holds around 260,000 clones, with approximately 85% as singletons. What was sequenced was PBMCs or T cells enriched from blood (not recorded which). Receptors were obtained from a woman in her 30s who had recovered from COVID-19. CDR3s include the opening cysteine and the closing phenylalanine or tryptophan. D genes are given only for firm matches. Expanded clones are given a class, and other clones once, few, many or no size at all.

-	TRBJ1-6	13	-	TRBV4-1	TGCGCCAGCAGCCAAATACACGTCGGGGATCTGAACTTT	CASSQIHVGDLNF
-	TRBJ1-2	12	-	TRBV28	TGTGCCAGCAGTTTATTAGGGGCTGGCTACACCTTC	CASSLLGAGYTF
-	TRBJ2-1	15	TRBD2	TRBV28	TGTGCCAGCAGTCCCGGACTAGCGGGCAACAATGAGCAGTTCTTC	CASSPGLAGNNEQFF
-	TRBJ2-3	14	-	TRBV4-1	TGCGCCAGCAGCCAACCTGGGGGTAGCGGTACGCAGTATTTT	CASSQPGGSGTQYF
-	TRBJ1-1	16	-	TRBV3-1/TRBV3-2	TGTGCCAGCAGCCAAGATAGTTCAGGGGCCCGCCACGAAGCTTTCTTT	CASSQDSSGARHEAFF
-	TRBJ2-1	15	TRBD2	TRBV5-1	TGCGCCAGCAGACAGACTAGCGGAGACTACAATGAGCAGTTCTTC	CASRQTSGDYNEQFF
-	TRBJ1-6	15	-	TRBV10-3	TGTGCCATCAGTTGGGGGACACTAAATAATTCACCCCTCCACTTT	CAISWGTLNNSPLHF
-	TRBJ2-3	15	TRBD1	TRBV7-8	TGTGCCAGCAGCGCGAGTTCACAGGGGACAGATACGCAGTATTTT	CASSASSQGTDTQYF
-	TRBJ2-7	18	TRBD1	TRBV10-1	TGCGCCAGCAGTGTATACAGAGACGAGACAGACAGGGCCCACGAGCAGTACTTC	CASSVYRDETDRAHEQYF
many	TRBJ2-1	19	TRBD2	TRBV28	TGTGCCAGCAGAACTTATATGTGGAATAGCGGGAGTGGGTACAATGAGCAGTTCTTC	CASRTYMWNSGSGYNEQFF
-	TRBJ2-2	15	-	TRBV28	TGTGCCAGCAGTCCCGACCCGGACACGGGCGGGGAGCTGTTTTTT	CASSPDPDTGGELFF
-	TRBJ2-7	14	TRBD1	TRBV5-4	TGTGCCAGCAGCTTGGCAGGGACAGACTACGAGCAGTACTTC	CASSLAGTDYEQYF
-	TRBJ1-2	16	TRBD1	TRBV27	TGTGCCAGCAGTTTACACGGACAGGGGGCGAACTATGGCTACACCTTC	CASSLHGQGANYGYTF
-	TRBJ1-3	14	-	TRBV5-1	TGCGCCAGCAGCTTGGCAGGGCGCGGAAACACCATATATTTT	CASSLAGRGNTIYF
once	TRBJ2-1	16	TRBD2	TRBV14	TGTGCCAGCAGCCAAGATATTAGCGGGGGGGCCAATGAGCAGTTCTTC	CASSQDISGGANEQFF
-	TRBJ2-5	14	-	TRBV7-2	TGTGCCAGCAGCTTAGTGGGCAGGGAAGAGACCCAGTACTTC	CASSLVGREETQYF
-	TRBJ2-1	15	TRBD2	TRBV2	TGTGCCAGCGGGGGCGGGAGGGCCTCCTACAATGAGCAGTTCTTC	CASGGGRASYNEQFF
-	TRBJ2-5	15	TRBD1	TRBV9	TGTGCCAGCAGCGTAGCAGGGGGCGAGGCCGAGACCCAGTACTTC	CASSVAGGEAETQYF
-	TRBJ2-1	14	-	TRBV11-3	TGTGCCAGCAGTTCGGACGGGAACTACAATGAGCAGTTCTTC	CASSSDGNYNEQFF
-	TRBJ2-7	14	TRBD1	TRBV10-3	TGTGCCATCAGTGTGGGGACAGGGGCCTACGAGCAGTACTTC	CAISVGTGAYEQYF
once	TRBJ1-6	14	-	TRBV9	TGTGCCAGCAGCTCCCGGGATATTAATTCACCCCTCCACTTT	CASSSRDINSPLHF
-	TRBJ1-2	16	-	TRBV10-1	TGCGCCAGCAGTGGGGAATTGGGAGAATCCAACTATGGCTACACCTTC	CASSGELGESNYGYTF
-	TRBJ2-1	16	TRBD2	TRBV19	TGTGCCAGTAGTACAGGGAGACTAGCGGGAAGGAATGAGCAGTTCTTC	CASSTGRLAGRNEQFF
once	TRBJ1-1	16	-	TRBV4-1	TGCGCCAGCAGCCGAGAGAGAGTAGGGAGGAGCACTGAAGCTTTCTTT	CASSRERVGRSTEAFF
-	TRBJ2-7	14	TRBD1	TRBV28	TGTGCCAGCACCCCGGGACAGGGGCTTCTCGAGCAGTACTTC	CASTPGQGLLEQYF
-	TRBJ2-2	16	-	TRBV7-2	TGTGCCAGCAGCCTACAGGGTTTTCCATACACCGGGGAGCTGTTTTTT	CASSLQGFPYTGELFF
-	TRBJ1-4	14	TRBD1	TRBV28	TGTGCCAGCAGGTCGACAGGGGGGGTGGAAAAACTGTTTTTT	CASRSTGGVEKLFF
-	TRBJ1-2	15	-	TRBV19	TGTGCCAGTAGCTTCGGGGGTCTGGGGCCCTATGGCTACACCTTC	CASSFGGLGPYGYTF
-	TRBJ2-1	15	-	TRBV9	TGTGCCAGCAGCGTAGATCAGGGCCCCTACAATGAGCAGTTCTTC	CASSVDQGPYNEQFF
-	TRBJ2-1	13	-	TRBV2	TGTGCCAGCAGTGTTCTTTCTTTTGATGAGCAGTTCTTC	CASSVLSFDEQFF
-	TRBJ2-3	11	TRBD2	TRBV20-1	TGCAGTCGGACTAGCGGTGACACGCAGTATTTT	CSRTSGDTQYF
-	TRBJ2-5	18	TRBD1	TRBV5-1	TGCGCCAGCAGCTTGGGCTCGGGACAGGGCGCGAGGGGGGAGACCCAGTACTTC	CASSLGSGQGARGETQYF
-	TRBJ2-1	15	-	TRBV3-1/TRBV3-2	TGTGCCAGCAGCCATTCCGGGACTGGGCACAATGAGCAGTTCTTC	CASSHSGTGHNEQFF
-	TRBJ2-1	16	TRBD1	TRBV6-5	TGTGCCAGCAGTTACTCCCGGACAGGGGGGTACAATGAGCAGTTCTTC	CASSYSRTGGYNEQFF
-	TRBJ1-1	15	-	TRBV7-9	TGTGCCAGCAGCTCCGGAGTAAACATGAACACTGAAGCTTTCTTT	CASSSGVNMNTEAFF
-	TRBJ2-1	13	TRBD2	TRBV10-1	TGCGCCAGCAAGGCTAGCGGGAGTTTTGAGCAGTTCTTC	CASKASGSFEQFF
-	TRBJ1-1	11	TRBD1	TRBV5-6	TGTGCCAGCAGCCTGGACAGGGCCGCTTTCTTT	CASSLDRAAFF
-	TRBJ1-6	13	-	TRBV7-3	TGTGCCAGCAGCCTCACAGGGAATTCACCCCTCCACTTT	CASSLTGNSPLHF
once	TRBJ1-1	13	-	TRBV28	TGTGCCAGCAGTTTGGGAGATTGGGGTGAAGCTTTCTTT	CASSLGDWGEAFF
once	TRBJ2-3	13	-	TRBV27	TGTGCCAGCAGTCCCGGGGGCACAGATACGCAGTATTTT	CASSPGGTDTQYF
-	TRBJ2-7	16	TRBD2	TRBV27	TGTGCCACCCGGACTAGCGGGGCGCCCAGCTCCTACGAGCAGTACTTC	CATRTSGAPSSYEQYF
-	TRBJ2-7	13	-	TRBV3-1/TRBV3-2	TGTGCCAGCAGCCAAGGTACAGGTAACGAGCAGTACTTC	CASSQGTGNEQYF
-	TRBJ1-6	15	TRBD1	TRBV5-1	TGCGCCAGCACCACGACAGGGGACTATAATTCACCCCTCCACTTT	CASTTTGDYNSPLHF
once	TRBJ1-2	13	-	TRBV7-8	TGTGCCAGCAGCTTAGGGACACCGAATGGCTACACCTTC	CASSLGTPNGYTF
-	TRBJ2-3	15	-	TRBV27	TGTGCCAGCAGTTTTGGAGGGACAGTGACTGAAACGCAGTATTTT	CASSFGGTVTETQYF
once	TRBJ1-2	16	TRBD1	TRBV7-9	TGTGCCAGCACCCCACCTAACCGGGACAGTGAATATGGCTACACCTTC	CASTPPNRDSEYGYTF
-	TRBJ1-1	14	-	TRBV28	TGTGCCAGCAGTTTTAAGACAGTGAACACTGAAGCTTTCTTT	CASSFKTVNTEAFF
-	TRBJ1-5	15	-	TRBV6-5	TGTGCCAGCAGTTACGCCAGATATAGCAATCAGCCCCAGCATTTT	CASSYARYSNQPQHF
-	TRBJ2-2	14	-	TRBV3-1/TRBV3-2	TGTGCCAGCAGCCAAGTCAGGAACACCGGGGAGCTGTTTTTT	CASSQVRNTGELFF
-	TRBJ1-5	16	-	TRBV28	TGTGCCAGCAGTTTACGGCAGGGCCATAGCAATCAGCCCCAGCATTTT	CASSLRQGHSNQPQHF
-	TRBJ2-2	14	-	TRBV2	TGTGCCAGCAGTTCTCTCCGGGGCACCGGGGAGCTGTTTTTT	CASSSLRGTGELFF